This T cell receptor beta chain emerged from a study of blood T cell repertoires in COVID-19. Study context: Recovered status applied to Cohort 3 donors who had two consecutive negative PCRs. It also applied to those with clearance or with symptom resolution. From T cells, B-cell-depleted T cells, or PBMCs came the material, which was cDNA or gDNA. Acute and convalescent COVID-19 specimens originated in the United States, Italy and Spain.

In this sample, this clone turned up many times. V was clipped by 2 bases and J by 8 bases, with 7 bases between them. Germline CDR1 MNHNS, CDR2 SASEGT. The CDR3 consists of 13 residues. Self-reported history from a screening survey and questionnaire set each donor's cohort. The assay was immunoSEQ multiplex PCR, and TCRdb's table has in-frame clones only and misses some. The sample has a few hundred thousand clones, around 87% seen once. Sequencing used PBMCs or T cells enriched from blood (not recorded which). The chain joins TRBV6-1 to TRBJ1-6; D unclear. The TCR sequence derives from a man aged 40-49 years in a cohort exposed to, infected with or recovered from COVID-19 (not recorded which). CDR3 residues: CASSELGDSPLHF. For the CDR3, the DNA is TGTGCCAGCAGTGAACTCGGGGATTCACCCCTCCACTTT.